This T cell receptor (beta chain) comes out of a study of CD8+CD57+ T cells in acquired aplastic anemia. Template material for TCR beta VDJ and CDR3 profiling consisted of genomic DNA. TCRdb recomputed calls from the reads with MiXCR, one row per CDR3 protein. The table has approximately 150,000 distinct CDR3 sequences, roughly two thirds seen once. Patients included in sequencing had previously demonstrated CD8+CD57+ cell expansion by flow cytometry. From germline, CDR1 is SNHLY and CDR2 FYNNEI. The ends were cut back, 4 bases at V and 6 bases at J, with 7 bases in the middle. This CDR3 is 11 amino acids long. A few counts support this clonotype.

V is TRBV2 and J is TRBJ2-7; weak D call: TRBD2 (5 bases). The sequencing sample was made of sorted CD4+, CD8+, or CD8+CD57+ T cells (not recorded which) from PBMCs. The TCR sequence derives from a human donor with aplastic anemia. As DNA, the CDR3 is TGTGCCAGCAGTGGGACTTCCGAGCAGTACTTC. This sequence encodes CASSGTSEQYF.